A single sample gave rise to the 14 T cell receptor beta chains below, sequenced in a study of blood T cell repertoires in COVID-19. Sequencing was performed with immunoSEQ multiplex PCR; in TCRdb, only in-frame clones are kept and a portion is missing. The table records some 200,000 clones, almost 85% of them present only once. The specimen was peripheral blood. Receptors were obtained from a human donor with acute or convalescent COVID-19. The donor label of this sample is uncertain.

The genes are TRBV3-1 (or the pseudogene TRBV3-2) and TRBJ1-1, with D tentatively TRBD1 (5 bases). Germline CDR1 is LGHDT and CDR2 is YNNKEL (reference sequence). The CDR3 loop spans 15 amino acids. Trimming removed 0 bases at V and 0 bases at J, with 8 bases between. The CDR3 coding sequence is TGTGCCAGCAGCCAAGACAGGGCCATGAACACTGAAGCTTTCTTT. Translated, it gives CASSQDRAMNTEAFF.

This sequence joins TRBV27 and TRBJ1-1, with D perhaps matching TRBD1 (5 bases). The CDR3 has 14 amino acids. V was clipped by 6 bases and J by 0 bases, with 11 bases between them. Germline-derived CDR1 and CDR2 are MNHEY and SMNVEV (reference sequence). CDR3 coding DNA: TGTGCCAGCAGGTCCAGGGCCTTGAACACTGAAGCTTTCTTT. Translating gives CASRSRALNTEAFF.

The genes are TRBV25-1 and TRBJ2-5, with 11 bases identical to TRBD2. The length of the CDR3 is 17 residues. Germline CDR1 MGHDK, CDR2 SYGVNS. Germline trimming cut 4 bases from V and 4 bases from J; bases unmatched to any gene: 11. CDR3 region: CASSAGNLAGGAETQYF. The CDR3 DNA sequence: TGTGCCAGCAGTGCGGGGAACCTAGCGGGAGGTGCAGAGACCCAGTACTTC. The full variable domain, with the rest looked up from reference TRBV25-1 and TRBJ2-5, is EADIYQTPRYLVIGTGKKITLECSQTMGHDKMYWYQQDPGMELHLIHYSYGVNSTEKGDLSSESTVSRIRTEHFPLTLESARPSHTSQYLCASSAGNLAGGAETQYFGPGTRLLVL.

This clone was seen a few times. The chain uses TRBV28 and TRBJ2-2; 8 bases are shared with TRBD2. V shed 4 bases, J shed 0 bases, and the junction held 10 bases outside the gene matches. Germline assignment: CDR1 MDHEN and CDR2 SYDVKM. The CDR3 consists of 18 residues. The CDR3 protein is CASSSTYGLAANTGELFF. The DNA for the CDR3 is TGTGCCAGCAGTTCTACCTACGGACTAGCAGCGAACACCGGGGAGCTGTTTTTT.

This clone is a singleton in its sample. This CDR3 is CASSQEQGPNQPQHF. The CDR3 DNA follows: TGTGCCAGCAGCCAAGAACAGGGCCCCAATCAGCCCCAGCATTTT. The genes are TRBV4-2 and TRBJ1-5, with D perhaps matching TRBD1 (6 bases). V lost 0 bases and J lost 3, with 9 bases in between. The CDR3 is made up of 15 amino acids. CDR1 LGHNA and CDR2 YNFKEQ come from the germline V gene.

The rearrangement joins TRBV2 to TRBJ2-7, with 10 bases that match TRBD2. In germline, CDR1 is SNHLY, CDR2 FYNNEI. The CDR3 spans 15 residues. The ends lost 1 base at V and 5 bases at J; junction bases unmatched: 5. The CDR3 DNA follows: TGTGCCAGCAGTGAAGAAAGCGGGAGGGTCCACGAGCAGTACTTC. It is translated as CASSEESGRVHEQYF.

J is TRBJ2-5 and V is TRBV21-1; the table names TRBD2, a call not compared with the DNA. TRBV21-1 is a documented pseudogene. The CDR3 has 14 residues. CDR3 sequence: CASSRGGEKGSQYF. The CDR3, as DNA: TGTGCCAGCAGCAGAGGGGGGGAAAAGGGTTCCCAGTACTTC.

The rearrangement uses TRBV7-3 and TRBJ1-1, with 8 bases identical to TRBD1. The junction had 3 bases not matched to a gene; V was cut back by 5 bases and J by 1 base. From germline, CDR1 is SGHTA and CDR2 FQGTGA. The CDR3 is made up of 14 amino acids. CDR3 coding DNA: TGTGCCAGCAGCCAGGGGGCGGGGAACACTGAAGCTTTCTTT. Translating gives CASSQGAGNTEAFF.

The V gene is TRBV2, the J gene TRBJ2-1, with 7 nucleotides matching TRBD1. V dropped 8 bases and J dropped 9; count of bases not matched to a gene: 10. CDR1 and CDR2 (germline): SNHLY, FYNNEI. This CDR3 has 13 residues. CDR3 sequence reads: CASALTGKGEQFF. The CDR3 nucleotides are TGTGCCAGCGCGCTGACAGGGAAGGGTGAGCAGTTCTTC.

V usage is TRBV28 and J usage is TRBJ1-6; D gene unclear. Germline V gene sequence: CDR1 MDHEN, CDR2 SYDVKM. The germline V and J ends were trimmed by 1 base and 9 bases, with 10 bases remaining between them. This CDR3 contains 14 residues. The CDR3 loop is CASSLSFGPSPLHF. The CDR3 nucleotides are TGTGCCAGCAGTTTATCTTTTGGGCCTTCACCCCTCCACTTT. Drawing the rest from reference TRBV28 and TRBJ1-6, the complete variable domain is DVKVTQSSRYLVKRTGEKVFLECVQDMDHENMFWYRQDPGLGLRLIYFSYDVKMKEKGDIPEGYSVSREKKERFSLILESASTNQTSMYLCASSLSFGPSPLHFGNGTRLTVT.

The chain recombines TRBV18 with TRBJ2-5; 12 nucleotides match TRBD2. Germline V CDR1 and CDR2: KGHSH, LQKENI. The CDR3 is 16 residues long. Germline trimming cut 4 bases from V and 4 bases from J; bases unmatched to any gene: 7. The CDR3 protein is CASSLRLAGVGETQYF. CDR3 nucleotides: TGTGCCAGCTCACTCAGACTAGCGGGAGTGGGAGAGACCCAGTACTTC. Drawing the rest from reference TRBV18 and TRBJ2-5, the complete variable domain is NAGVMQNPRHLVRRRGQEARLRCSPMKGHSHVYWYRQLPEEGLKFMVYLQKENIIDESGMPKERFSAEFPKEGPSILRIQQVVRGDSAAYFCASSLRLAGVGETQYFGPGTRLLVL.

The chain recombines TRBV3-1 (or the pseudogene TRBV3-2) with TRBJ2-2, with D perhaps matching TRBD2 (6 bases). Germline-derived CDR1 and CDR2 are LGHDT and YNNKEL (reference sequence). The CDR3 totals 14 residues. V was trimmed by 3 bases and J by 4 bases, leaving 9 bases between them. CDR3 in amino acids: CASSQKTSTGELFF. For the CDR3, the DNA is TGTGCCAGCAGCCAGAAGACTAGCACCGGGGAGCTGTTTTTT.

This chain connects TRBV11-2 to TRBJ1-6, with 8 bases fitting TRBD1. The CDR3 has 13 amino acids. V shed 5 bases and J 12 bases; nucleotides not matched to a gene: 6. The germline CDR1 and CDR2 sequences are SGHAT and FQNNGV. The CDR3 sequence is CASSPGQGGPLHF. The CDR3 nucleotides are TGTGCCAGCAGCCCAGGACAGGGAGGACCCCTCCACTTT.

The gene calls are TRBV7-9 and TRBJ1-4; TRBD1 matches at 7 bases. This CDR3 spans 14 amino acids. The J segment lost 7 bases and the V segment lost 2 bases, leaving 4 bases of the junction unmatched. Germline V lookup: CDR1 SEHNR, CDR2 FQNEAQ (reference sequence). CDR3 protein: CASSLSQGGEKLFF. CDR3 nucleotide sequence: TGTGCCAGCAGCTTAAGCCAGGGGGGTGAAAAACTGTTTTTT.